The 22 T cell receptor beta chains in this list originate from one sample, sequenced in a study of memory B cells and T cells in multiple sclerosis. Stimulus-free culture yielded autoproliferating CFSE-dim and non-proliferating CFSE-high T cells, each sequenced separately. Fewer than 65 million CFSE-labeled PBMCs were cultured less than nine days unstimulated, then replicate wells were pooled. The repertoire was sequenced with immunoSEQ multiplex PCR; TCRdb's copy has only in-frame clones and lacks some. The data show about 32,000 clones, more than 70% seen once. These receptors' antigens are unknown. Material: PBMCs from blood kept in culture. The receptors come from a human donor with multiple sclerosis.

CDR3 nucleotides: TGTGCCAGTAGTATATCCGGGACAGGGGTCTATGGCTACACCTTC. Protein product: CASSISGTGVYGYTF. The genes are TRBV19 and TRBJ1-2; 10 bases map to TRBD1. The V gene's germline CDR1 is LNHDA and CDR2 SQIVND (reference sequence). The J segment lost 4 bases and the V segment lost 2 bases, leaving 4 bases of the junction unmatched. This CDR3 has 15 residues. The full variable domain, rest sourced from reference TRBV19 and TRBJ1-2, is DGGITQSPKYLFRKEGQNVTLSCEQNLNHDAMYWYRQDPGQGLRLIYYSQIVNDFQKGDIAEGYSVSREKKESFPLTVTSAQKNPTAFYLCASSISGTGVYGYTFGSGTRLTVV.

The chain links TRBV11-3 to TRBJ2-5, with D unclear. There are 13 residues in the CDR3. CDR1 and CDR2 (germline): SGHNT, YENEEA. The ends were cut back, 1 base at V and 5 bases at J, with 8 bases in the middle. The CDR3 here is CASSLGPRETQYF. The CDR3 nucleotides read TGTGCCAGCAGCTTAGGTCCAAGGGAGACCCAGTACTTC.

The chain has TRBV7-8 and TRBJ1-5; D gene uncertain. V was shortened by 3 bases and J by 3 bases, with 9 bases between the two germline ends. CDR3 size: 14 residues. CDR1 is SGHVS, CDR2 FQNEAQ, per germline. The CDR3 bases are TGTGCCAGCAGCTTTAGTACAGTCAATCAGCCCCAGCATTTT. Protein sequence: CASSFSTVNQPQHF.

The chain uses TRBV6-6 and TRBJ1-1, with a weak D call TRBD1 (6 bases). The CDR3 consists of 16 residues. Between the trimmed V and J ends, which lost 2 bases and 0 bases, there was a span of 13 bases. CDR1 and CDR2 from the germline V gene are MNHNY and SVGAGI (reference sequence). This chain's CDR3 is CASSYPGGGVNTEAFF. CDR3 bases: TGTGCCAGCAGTTACCCGGGGGGCGGGGTGAACACTGAAGCTTTCTTT.

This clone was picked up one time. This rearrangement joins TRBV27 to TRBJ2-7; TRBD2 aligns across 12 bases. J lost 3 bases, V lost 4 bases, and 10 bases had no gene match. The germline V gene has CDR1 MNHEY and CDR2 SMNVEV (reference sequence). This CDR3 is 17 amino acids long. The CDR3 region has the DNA TGTGCCAGCAGTTCCCCATCGCTAGCGGGAGGGTACTACGAGCAGTACTTC. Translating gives CASSSPSLAGGYYEQYF.

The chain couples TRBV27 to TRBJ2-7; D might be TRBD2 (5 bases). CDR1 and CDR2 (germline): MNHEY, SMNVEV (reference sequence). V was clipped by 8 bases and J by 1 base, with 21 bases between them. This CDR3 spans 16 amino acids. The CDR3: CASGVRAVTASYEQYF. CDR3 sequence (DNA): TGTGCCAGCGGGGTTAGAGCGGTGACTGCATCCTACGAGCAGTACTTC.

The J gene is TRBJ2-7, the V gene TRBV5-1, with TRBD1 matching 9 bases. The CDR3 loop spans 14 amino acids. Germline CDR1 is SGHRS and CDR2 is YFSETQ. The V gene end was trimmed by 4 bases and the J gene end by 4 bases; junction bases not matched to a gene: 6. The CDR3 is CASSRTGGPYEQYF. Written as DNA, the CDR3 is TGCGCCAGCAGCCGTACAGGGGGCCCATACGAGCAGTACTTC.

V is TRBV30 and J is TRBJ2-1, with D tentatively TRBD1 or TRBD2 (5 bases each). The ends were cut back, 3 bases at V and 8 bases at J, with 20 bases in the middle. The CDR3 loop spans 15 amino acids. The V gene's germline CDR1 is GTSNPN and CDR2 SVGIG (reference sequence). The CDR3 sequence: CAWSRRPGLRDEQFF. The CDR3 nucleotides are TGTGCCTGGAGCCGCCGGCCGGGGCTAAGGGATGAGCAGTTCTTC.

This CDR3 reads CASSLGPDSPKNIQYF. The CDR3 nucleotides are TGTGCCAGCAGTTTGGGCCCTGACAGCCCCAAAAACATTCAGTACTTC. The chain recombines TRBV28 with TRBJ2-4; TRBD1 is a possible D gene (5 bases). The CDR3 extends over 16 amino acids. V lost 3 bases and J lost 2, with 14 bases in between. CDR1 and CDR2 from the germline V gene are MDHEN and SYDVKM.

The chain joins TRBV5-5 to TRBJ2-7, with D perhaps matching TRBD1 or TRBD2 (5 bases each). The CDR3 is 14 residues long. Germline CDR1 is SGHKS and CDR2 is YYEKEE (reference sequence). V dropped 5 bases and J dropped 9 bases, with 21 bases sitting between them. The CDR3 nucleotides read TGTGCCAGCAGTTCAGAGGGGCAGTCCCTCGGGCAGTACTTC. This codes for CASSSEGQSLGQYF. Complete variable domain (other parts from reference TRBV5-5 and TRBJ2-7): DAGVTQSPTHLIKTRGQQVTLRCSPISGHKSVSWYQQVLGQGPQFIFQYYEKEERGRGNFPDRFSARQFPNYSSELNVNALLLGDSALYLCASSSEGQSLGQYFGPGTRLTVT.

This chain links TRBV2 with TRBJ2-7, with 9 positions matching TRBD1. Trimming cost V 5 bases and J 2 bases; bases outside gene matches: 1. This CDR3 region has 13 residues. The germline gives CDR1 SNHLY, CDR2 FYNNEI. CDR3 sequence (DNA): TGTGCCAGCAGTCGGGACAGGGCCTACGAGCAGTACTTC. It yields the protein CASSRDRAYEQYF.

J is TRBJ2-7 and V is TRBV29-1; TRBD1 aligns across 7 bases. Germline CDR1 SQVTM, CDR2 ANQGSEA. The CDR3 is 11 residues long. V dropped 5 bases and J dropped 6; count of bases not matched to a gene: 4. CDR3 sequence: CSVRQGGEQYF. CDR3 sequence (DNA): TGCAGCGTTCGACAGGGTGGCGAGCAGTACTTC.

The CDR3 reads CASSPGTGTYEQYF. The CDR3 DNA follows: TGTGCCAGCAGTCCCGGGACAGGGACCTACGAGCAGTACTTC. J is TRBJ2-7 and V is TRBV2, with TRBD1 matching 9 bases. Unmatched junction bases numbered 4, after V lost 5 bases and J lost 2 bases. CDR3 size: 14 residues. Germline CDR1 SNHLY, CDR2 FYNNEI.

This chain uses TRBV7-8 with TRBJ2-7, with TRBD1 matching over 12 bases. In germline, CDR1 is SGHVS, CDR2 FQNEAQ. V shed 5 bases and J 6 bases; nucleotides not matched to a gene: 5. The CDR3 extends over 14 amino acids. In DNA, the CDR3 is TGTGCCAGCAGCCCGGGACAGGGGGCAGGCGAGCAGTACTTC. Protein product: CASSPGQGAGEQYF.

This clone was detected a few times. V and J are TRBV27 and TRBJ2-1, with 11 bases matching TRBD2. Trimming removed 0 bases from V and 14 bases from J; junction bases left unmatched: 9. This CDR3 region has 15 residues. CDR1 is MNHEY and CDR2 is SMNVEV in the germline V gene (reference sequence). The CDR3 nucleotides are TGTGCCAGCAGTTTATCGAGACTAGCGGGAAATGGAGAGTTCTTC. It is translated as CASSLSRLAGNGEFF.

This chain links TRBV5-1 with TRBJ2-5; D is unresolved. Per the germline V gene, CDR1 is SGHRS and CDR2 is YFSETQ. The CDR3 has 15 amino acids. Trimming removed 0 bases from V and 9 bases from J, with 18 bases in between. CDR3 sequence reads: CASSLDGGAGKAQYF. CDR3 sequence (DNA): TGCGCCAGCAGCTTGGACGGTGGTGCCGGAAAGGCCCAGTACTTC.

CDR3: CASSRGGIGSGNTIYF. The DNA for the CDR3 is TGTGCCAGCAGCCGGGGGGGGATCGGCTCTGGAAACACCATATATTTT. This sequence joins TRBV13 and TRBJ1-3, with D perhaps matching TRBD1 (5 bases). V shed 5 bases and J shed 0 bases, with 14 bases lying between them. Germline V gene sequence: CDR1 PRHDT, CDR2 FYEKMQ (reference sequence). This CDR3 is built from 16 residues.

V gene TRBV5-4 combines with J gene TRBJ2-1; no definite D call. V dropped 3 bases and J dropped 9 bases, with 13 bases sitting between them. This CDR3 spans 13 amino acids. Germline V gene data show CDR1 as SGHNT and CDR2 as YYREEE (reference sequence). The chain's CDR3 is CASSSRVGAEQFF. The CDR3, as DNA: TGTGCCAGCAGCTCTCGAGTCGGAGCTGAGCAGTTCTTC.

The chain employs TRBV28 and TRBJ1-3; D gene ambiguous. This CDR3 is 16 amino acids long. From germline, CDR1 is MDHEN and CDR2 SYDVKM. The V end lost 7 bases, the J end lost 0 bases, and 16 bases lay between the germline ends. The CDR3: CASIPHEGSSGNTIYF. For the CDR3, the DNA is TGTGCCAGCATCCCACATGAAGGCAGCTCTGGAAACACCATATATTTT.

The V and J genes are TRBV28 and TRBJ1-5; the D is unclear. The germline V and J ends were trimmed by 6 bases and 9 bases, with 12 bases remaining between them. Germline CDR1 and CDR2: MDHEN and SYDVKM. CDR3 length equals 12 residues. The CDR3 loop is CASRATPRPQHF. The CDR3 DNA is TGTGCCAGCAGGGCCACACCTCGGCCCCAGCATTTT.

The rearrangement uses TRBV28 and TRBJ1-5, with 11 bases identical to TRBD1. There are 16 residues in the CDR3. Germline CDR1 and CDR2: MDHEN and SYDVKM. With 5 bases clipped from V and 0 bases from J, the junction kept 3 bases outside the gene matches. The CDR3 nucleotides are TGTGCCAGCAGTCCTGGGACAGGGGGTAGCAATCAGCCCCAGCATTTT. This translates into CASSPGTGGSNQPQHF.

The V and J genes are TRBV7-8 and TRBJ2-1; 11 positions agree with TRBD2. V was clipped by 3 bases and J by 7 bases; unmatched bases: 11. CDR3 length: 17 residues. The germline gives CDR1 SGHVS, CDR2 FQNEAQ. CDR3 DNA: TGTGCCAGCAGCTTCCTTAGAAGACTAGCGGGGCTAAATGAGCAGTTCTTC. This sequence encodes CASSFLRRLAGLNEQFF.